Below, 9 T cell receptor beta chains from the same sample are listed, as sequenced in a study of T cell responses to AZD1222 COVID-19 vaccine. Clones were sequenced by immunoSEQ multiplex PCR, and TCRdb holds only the in-frame ones, with some missing. The table includes roughly 70,000 clones, over 75% detected once. The material sequenced was peripheral blood, taken on day 0 of AZD1222 vaccination. These receptors originate from an adult in good health.

The chain has TRBV6-5 and TRBJ1-2, with D maybe TRBD1 (5 bases). Looked up from germline, CDR1 is MNHEY and CDR2 is SVGAGI. The CDR3 is made up of 13 amino acids. V was trimmed by 3 bases and J by 2 bases, leaving 7 bases between them. CDR3 protein: CASSYGGNYGYTF. In nucleotides, the CDR3 is TGTGCCAGCAGTTATGGGGGGAACTATGGCTACACCTTC.

This CDR3 reads CASSPRLAVTYEQYF. DNA for the CDR3: TGTGCCAGCAGCCCGAGACTAGCGGTCACCTACGAGCAGTACTTC. The chain joins TRBV4-2 to TRBJ2-7, with 9 bases fitting TRBD2. The ends lost 4 bases at V and 2 bases at J; junction bases unmatched: 6. Germline CDR1 and CDR2: LGHNA and YNFKEQ. This CDR3 comprises 15 residues.

The V gene is TRBV29-1, the J gene TRBJ2-7; TRBD1 might be the D (6 bases). CDR1 is SQVTM and CDR2 is ANQGSEA in the germline V gene. The CDR3 consists of 13 residues. V lost 4 bases to trimming and J lost 2 bases, with 12 bases between them. The CDR3, as DNA: TGCAGCGTTGCGGGACACGGAGCCTACGAGCAGTACTTC. Translated: CSVAGHGAYEQYF.

The chain is built from TRBV11-2 and TRBJ1-3; the D gene is possibly TRBD1 (6 bases). This CDR3 region has 14 residues. Germline V gene lookup returns CDR1 SGHAT and CDR2 FQNNGV. V was trimmed by 4 bases and J by 4 bases, leaving 11 bases between them. CDR3 coding DNA: TGTGCCAGCAGCTCACAGGGTCAGGGAAACACCATATATTTT. This encodes CASSSQGQGNTIYF.

The V and J genes are TRBV6-5 and TRBJ1-2, with unresolved D. The V and J ends lost 2 bases and 4 bases respectively, with 17 bases between them. The CDR3 has 16 residues. Germline V gene sequence: CDR1 MNHEY, CDR2 SVGAGI. This chain's CDR3 is CASSYRGGLGSYGYTF. CDR3 nucleotide sequence: TGTGCCAGCAGTTACCGAGGCGGCCTGGGTAGCTATGGCTACACCTTC.

The CDR3 spells CASSRDRSSYNSPLHF. CDR3 nucleotide sequence: TGTGCCAGCTCGCGGGACAGGAGCTCCTATAATTCACCCCTCCACTTT. This chain joins TRBV18 and TRBJ1-6; TRBD1 aligns across 8 bases. CDR1 is KGHSH, CDR2 LQKENI, per germline. After removal of 6 bases from V and 0 bases from J, the junction contained 4 bases not matched to a gene. This CDR3 has 16 amino acids.

CDR3 DNA sequence: TGTGCCAGCAGTTTACAGGCCTACGAGCAGTACTTC. Its translation: CASSLQAYEQYF. This chain connects TRBV28 to TRBJ2-7; D gene unclear. Trimming removed 2 bases at V and 2 bases at J, with 4 bases between. The CDR3 is 12 residues long. Germline CDR1 reads MDHEN; CDR2 reads SYDVKM. The variable domain in full, completed from reference TRBV28 and TRBJ2-7, reads DVKVTQSSRYLVKRTGEKVFLECVQDMDHENMFWYRQDPGLGLRLIYFSYDVKMKEKGDIPEGYSVSREKKERFSLILESASTNQTSMYLCASSLQAYEQYFGPGTRLTVT.

This clone was seen a single time. The chain joins TRBV19 to TRBJ2-1, with D unresolved. V shed 5 bases and J shed 0 bases, with 14 bases lying between them. Germline lookup yields CDR1 LNHDA and CDR2 SQIVND (reference sequence). The CDR3 spans 16 residues. DNA of the CDR3: TGTGCCAGTAGTCACCCTACGCGCCACTCCTACAATGAGCAGTTCTTC. It is translated as CASSHPTRHSYNEQFF.

The chain's CDR3 is CASSLGTLTGPTDTQYF. CDR3 nucleotides: TGCGCCAGCAGCTTGGGAACCTTGACAGGTCCCACAGATACGCAGTATTTT. The rearrangement links TRBV5-1 to TRBJ2-3; D is possibly TRBD1 (6 bases). Looked up from germline, CDR1 is SGHRS and CDR2 is YFSETQ. This CDR3 contains 17 residues. Between the trimmed V and J ends, which lost 0 bases and 2 bases, there was a span of 16 bases. Variable domain in full (rest from reference TRBV5-1 and TRBJ2-3): KAGVTQTPRYLIKTRGQQVTLSCSPISGHRSVSWYQQTPGQGLQFLFEYFSETQRNKGNFPGRFSGRQFSNSRSEMNVSTLELGDSALYLCASSLGTLTGPTDTQYFGPGTRLTVL.